The TCR beta chain described here comes from a study of cytomegalovirus exposure and HLA in healthy donors. On the study more broadly: Membership in the Caucasian-associated ancestry cluster was found for 75% to 85% of nearly 400 genotyped donors.

Both 60 Vbeta primers and 13 Jbeta primers went into the PCR. Sequencing was performed with immunoSEQ multiplex PCR; in TCRdb, only in-frame clones are kept and a portion is missing. The sample shows 170,000 or so clones, about 84% of them seen only once. After removal of 2 bases from V and 5 bases from J, the junction contained 6 bases not matched to a gene. The CDR3 is 15 amino acids. Germline loops: CDR1 SGHAT, CDR2 FQNNGV. This sequence was found in a man aged 18 to 29 in good health and CMV-seronegative. The rearrangement joins TRBV11-2 to TRBJ2-7; 10 nucleotides match TRBD2. Sequencing was carried out using PBMCs. CDR3 sequence: CASSLSGTSVNEQYF. The CDR3 region has the DNA TGTGCCAGCAGCTTATCCGGGACTAGCGTCAACGAGCAGTACTTC.